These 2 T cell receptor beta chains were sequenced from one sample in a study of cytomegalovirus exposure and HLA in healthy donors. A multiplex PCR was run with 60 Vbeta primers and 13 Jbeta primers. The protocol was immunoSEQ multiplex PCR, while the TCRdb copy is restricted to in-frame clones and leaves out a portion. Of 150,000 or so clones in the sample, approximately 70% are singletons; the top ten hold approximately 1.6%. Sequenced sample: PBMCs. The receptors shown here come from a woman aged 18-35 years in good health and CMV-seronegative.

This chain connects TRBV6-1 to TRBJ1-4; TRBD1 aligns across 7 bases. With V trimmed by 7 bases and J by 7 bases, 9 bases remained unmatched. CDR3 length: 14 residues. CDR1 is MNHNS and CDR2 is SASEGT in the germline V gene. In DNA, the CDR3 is TGTGCCAGCACCCTAGGGGGCATGGTTGAAAAACTGTTTTTT. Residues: CASTLGGMVEKLFF.

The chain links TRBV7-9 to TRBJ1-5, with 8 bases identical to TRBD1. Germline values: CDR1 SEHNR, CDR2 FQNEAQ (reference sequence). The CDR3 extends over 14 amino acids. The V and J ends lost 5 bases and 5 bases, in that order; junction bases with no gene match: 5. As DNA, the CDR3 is TGTGCCAGCAGCCTAGGGACAGGCTATCAGCCCCAGCATTTT. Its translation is CASSLGTGYQPQHF. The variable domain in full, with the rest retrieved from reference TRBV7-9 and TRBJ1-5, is DTGVSQNPRHKITKRGQNVTFRCDPISEHNRLYWYRQTLGQGPEFLTYFQNEAQLEKSRLLSDRFSAERPKGSFSTLEIQRTEQGDSAMYLCASSLGTGYQPQHFGDGTRLSIL.